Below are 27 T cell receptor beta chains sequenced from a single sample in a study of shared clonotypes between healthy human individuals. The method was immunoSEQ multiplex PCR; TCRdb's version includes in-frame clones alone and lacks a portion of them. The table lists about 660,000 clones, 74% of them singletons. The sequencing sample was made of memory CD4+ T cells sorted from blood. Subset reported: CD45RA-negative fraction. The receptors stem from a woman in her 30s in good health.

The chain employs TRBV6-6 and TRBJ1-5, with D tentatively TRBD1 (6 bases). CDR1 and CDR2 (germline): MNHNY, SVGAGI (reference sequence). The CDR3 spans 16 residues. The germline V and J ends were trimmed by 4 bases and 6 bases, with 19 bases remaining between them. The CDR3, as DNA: TGTGCCAGCAGTTTCGGCCCCGACAGGCGGGGTCAGCCCCAGCATTTT. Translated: CASSFGPDRRGQPQHF.

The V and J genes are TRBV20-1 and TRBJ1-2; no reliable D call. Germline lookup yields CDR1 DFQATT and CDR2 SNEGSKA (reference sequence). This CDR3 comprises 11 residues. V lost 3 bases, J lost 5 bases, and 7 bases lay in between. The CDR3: CSASWQYGYTF. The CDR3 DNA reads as TGCAGTGCTAGTTGGCAATATGGCTACACCTTC.

CDR3 protein: CASSVNRVGTEAFF. DNA of the CDR3: TGCGCCAGCAGTGTGAACAGGGTCGGCACTGAAGCTTTCTTT. This chain links TRBV10-1 with TRBJ1-1; D is perhaps TRBD1 (6 bases). Germline values: CDR1 WNHNN, CDR2 SYGVQD (reference sequence). V was clipped by 4 bases and J by 4 bases, with 13 bases between them. This CDR3 is 14 amino acids long.

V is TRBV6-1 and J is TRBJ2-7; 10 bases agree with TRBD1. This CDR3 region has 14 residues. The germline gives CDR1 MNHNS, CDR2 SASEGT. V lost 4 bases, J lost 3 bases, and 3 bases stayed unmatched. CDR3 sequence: CASSVGQGNYEQYF. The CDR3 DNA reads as TGTGCCAGCAGTGTGGGACAGGGGAACTACGAGCAGTACTTC.

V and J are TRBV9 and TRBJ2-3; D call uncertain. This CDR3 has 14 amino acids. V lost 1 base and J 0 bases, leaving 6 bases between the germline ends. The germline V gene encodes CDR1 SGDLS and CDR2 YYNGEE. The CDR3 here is CASSVSSSTDTQYF. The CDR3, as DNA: TGTGCCAGCAGCGTAAGTAGCAGCACAGATACGCAGTATTTT. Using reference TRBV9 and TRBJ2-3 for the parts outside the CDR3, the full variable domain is DSGVTQTPKHLITATGQRVTLRCSPRSGDLSVYWYQQSLDQGLQFLIQYYNGEERAKGNILERFSAQQFPDLHSELNLSSLELGDSALYFCASSVSSSTDTQYFGPGTRLTVL.

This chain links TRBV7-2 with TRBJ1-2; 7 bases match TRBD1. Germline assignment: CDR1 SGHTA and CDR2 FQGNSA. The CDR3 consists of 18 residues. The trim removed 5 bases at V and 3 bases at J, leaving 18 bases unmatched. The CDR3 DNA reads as TGTGCCAGCAGCACGAGTAGAAGGGGTTCAGGGGGTTACTATGGCTACACCTTC. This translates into CASSTSRRGSGGYYGYTF.

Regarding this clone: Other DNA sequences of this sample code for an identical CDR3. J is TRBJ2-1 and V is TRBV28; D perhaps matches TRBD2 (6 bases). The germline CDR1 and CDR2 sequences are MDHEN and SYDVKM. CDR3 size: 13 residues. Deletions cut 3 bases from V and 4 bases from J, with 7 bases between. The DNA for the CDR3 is TGTGCCAGCAGTTTGCGGGGTTACAATGAGCAGTTCTTC. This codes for CASSLRGYNEQFF.

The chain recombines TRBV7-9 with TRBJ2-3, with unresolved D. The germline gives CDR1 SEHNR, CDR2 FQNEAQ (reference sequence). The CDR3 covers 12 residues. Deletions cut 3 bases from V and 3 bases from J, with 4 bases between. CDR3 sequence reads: CASSFRTDTQYF. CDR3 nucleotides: TGTGCCAGCAGCTTCAGAACAGATACGCAGTATTTT.

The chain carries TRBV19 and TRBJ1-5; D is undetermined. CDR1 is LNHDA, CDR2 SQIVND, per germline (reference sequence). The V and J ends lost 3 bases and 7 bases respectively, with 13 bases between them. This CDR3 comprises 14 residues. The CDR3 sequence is CASSIAGVRQPQHF. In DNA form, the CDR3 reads TGTGCCAGTAGTATCGCCGGGGTGAGGCAGCCCCAGCATTTT. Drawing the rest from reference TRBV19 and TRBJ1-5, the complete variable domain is DGGITQSPKYLFRKEGQNVTLSCEQNLNHDAMYWYRQDPGQGLRLIYYSQIVNDFQKGDIAEGYSVSREKKESFPLTVTSAQKNPTAFYLCASSIAGVRQPQHFGDGTRLSIL.

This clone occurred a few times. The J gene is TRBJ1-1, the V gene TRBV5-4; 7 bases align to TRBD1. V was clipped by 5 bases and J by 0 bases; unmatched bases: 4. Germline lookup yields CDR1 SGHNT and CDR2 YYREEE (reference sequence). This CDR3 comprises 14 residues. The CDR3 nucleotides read TGTGCCAGCAGGGGACAGCACATGAACACTGAAGCTTTCTTT. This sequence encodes CASRGQHMNTEAFF.

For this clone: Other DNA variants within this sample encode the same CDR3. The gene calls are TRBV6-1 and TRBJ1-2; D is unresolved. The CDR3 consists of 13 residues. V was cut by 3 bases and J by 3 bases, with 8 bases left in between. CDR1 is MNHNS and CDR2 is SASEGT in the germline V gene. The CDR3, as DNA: TGTGCCAGCAGTGAGGGCGGATACTATGGCTACACCTTC. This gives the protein CASSEGGYYGYTF.

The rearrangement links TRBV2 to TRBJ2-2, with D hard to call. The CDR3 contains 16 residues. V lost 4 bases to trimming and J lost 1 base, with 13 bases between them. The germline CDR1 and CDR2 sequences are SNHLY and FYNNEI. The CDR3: CASSGGSSKNTGELFF. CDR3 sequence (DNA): TGTGCCAGCAGTGGAGGCAGCAGTAAGAACACCGGGGAGCTGTTTTTT.

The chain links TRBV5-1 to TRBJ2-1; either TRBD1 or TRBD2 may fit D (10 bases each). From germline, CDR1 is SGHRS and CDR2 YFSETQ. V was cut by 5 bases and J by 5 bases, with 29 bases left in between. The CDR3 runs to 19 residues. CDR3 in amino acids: CASRMTGGLAGDRDNEQFF. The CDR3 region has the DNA TGCGCCAGCAGGATGACAGGGGGCCTAGCGGGAGATAGGGACAATGAGCAGTTCTTC.

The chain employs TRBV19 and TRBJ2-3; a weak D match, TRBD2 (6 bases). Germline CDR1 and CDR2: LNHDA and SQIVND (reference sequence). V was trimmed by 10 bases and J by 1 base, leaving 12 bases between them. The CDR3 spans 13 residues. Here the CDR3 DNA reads TGTGCCACTGGGATAGCGGGCACAGATACGCAGTATTTT. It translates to CATGIAGTDTQYF. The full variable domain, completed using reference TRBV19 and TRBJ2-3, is DGGITQSPKYLFRKEGQNVTLSCEQNLNHDAMYWYRQDPGQGLRLIYYSQIVNDFQKGDIAEGYSVSREKKESFPLTVTSAQKNPTAFYLCATGIAGTDTQYFGPGTRLTVL.

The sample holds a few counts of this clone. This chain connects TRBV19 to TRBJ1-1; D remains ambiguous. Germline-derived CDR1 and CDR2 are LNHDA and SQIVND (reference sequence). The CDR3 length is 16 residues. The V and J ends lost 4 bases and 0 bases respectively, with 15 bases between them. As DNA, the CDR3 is TGTGCCAGTAGTAAACCTCAGCGATATATGAACACTGAAGCTTTCTTT. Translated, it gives CASSKPQRYMNTEAFF. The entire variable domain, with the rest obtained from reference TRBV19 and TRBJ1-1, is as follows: DGGITQSPKYLFRKEGQNVTLSCEQNLNHDAMYWYRQDPGQGLRLIYYSQIVNDFQKGDIAEGYSVSREKKESFPLTVTSAQKNPTAFYLCASSKPQRYMNTEAFFGQGTRLTVV.

The CDR3 loop reads CATSGDGGQALNNEQFF. The CDR3 DNA is TGTGCCACCAGCGGGGATGGGGGACAGGCATTAAACAATGAGCAGTTCTTC. V and J are TRBV15 and TRBJ2-1; 8 bases are a match to TRBD1. V gave up 5 bases and J gave up 5 bases; unmatched junction bases: 14. The CDR3 sequence is 17 residues long. The germline CDR1 and CDR2 sequences are LNHNV and YYDKDF (reference sequence).

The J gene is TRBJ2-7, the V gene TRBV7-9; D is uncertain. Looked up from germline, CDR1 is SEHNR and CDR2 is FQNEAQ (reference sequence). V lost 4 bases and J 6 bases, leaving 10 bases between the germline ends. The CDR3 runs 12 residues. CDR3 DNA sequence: TGTGCCAGCAGCTGGCCCACCCCCGAGCAGTACTTC. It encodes CASSWPTPEQYF.

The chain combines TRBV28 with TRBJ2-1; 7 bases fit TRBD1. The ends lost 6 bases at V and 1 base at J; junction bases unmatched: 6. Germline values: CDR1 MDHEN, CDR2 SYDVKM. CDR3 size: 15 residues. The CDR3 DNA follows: TGTGCCAGCAGACGACAGGGCTTGTCCTACAATGAGCAGTTCTTC. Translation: CASRRQGLSYNEQFF.

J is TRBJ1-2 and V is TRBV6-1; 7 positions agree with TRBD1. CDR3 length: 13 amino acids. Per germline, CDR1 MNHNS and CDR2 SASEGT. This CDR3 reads CGSQGQLFEGYTF. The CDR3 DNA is TGTGGTTCGCAGGGACAGCTTTTCGAAGGCTACACCTTC.

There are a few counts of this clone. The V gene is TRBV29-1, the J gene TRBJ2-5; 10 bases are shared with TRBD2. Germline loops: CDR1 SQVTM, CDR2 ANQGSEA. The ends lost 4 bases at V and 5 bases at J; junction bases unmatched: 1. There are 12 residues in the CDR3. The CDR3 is CSVASGSETQYF. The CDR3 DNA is TGCAGCGTTGCTAGCGGGAGTGAGACCCAGTACTTC.

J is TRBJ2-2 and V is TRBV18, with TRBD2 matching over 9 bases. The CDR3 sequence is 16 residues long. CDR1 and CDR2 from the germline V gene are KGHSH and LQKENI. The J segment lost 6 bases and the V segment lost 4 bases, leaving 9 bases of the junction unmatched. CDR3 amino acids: CASSQVPSGIAGELFF. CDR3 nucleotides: TGTGCCAGCTCACAGGTTCCTAGCGGGATCGCCGGGGAGCTGTTTTTT.

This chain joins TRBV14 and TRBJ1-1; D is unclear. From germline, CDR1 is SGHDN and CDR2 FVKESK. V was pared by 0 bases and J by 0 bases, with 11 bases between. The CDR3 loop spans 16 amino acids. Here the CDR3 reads CASSQEFLQLNTEAFF. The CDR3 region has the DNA TGTGCCAGCAGCCAAGAGTTTCTACAGCTGAACACTGAAGCTTTCTTT. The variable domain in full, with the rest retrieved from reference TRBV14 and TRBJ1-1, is EAGVTQFPSHSVIEKGQTVTLRCDPISGHDNLYWYRRVMGKEIKFLLHFVKESKQDESGMPNNRFLAERTGGTYSTLKVQPAELEDSGVYFCASSQEFLQLNTEAFFGQGTRLTVV.

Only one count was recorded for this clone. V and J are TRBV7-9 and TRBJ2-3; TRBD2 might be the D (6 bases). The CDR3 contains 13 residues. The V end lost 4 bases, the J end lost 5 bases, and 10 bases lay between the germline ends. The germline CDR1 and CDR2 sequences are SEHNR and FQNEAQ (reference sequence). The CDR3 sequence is CASSYGSGDTQYF. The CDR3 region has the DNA TGTGCCAGCAGCTACGGGAGTGGAGATACGCAGTATTTT.

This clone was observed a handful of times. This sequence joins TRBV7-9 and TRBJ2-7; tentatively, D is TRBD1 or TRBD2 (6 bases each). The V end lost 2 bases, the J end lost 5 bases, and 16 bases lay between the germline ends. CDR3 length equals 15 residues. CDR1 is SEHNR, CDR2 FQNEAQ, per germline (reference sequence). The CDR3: CASSLRQGGMDEQYF. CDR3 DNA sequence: TGTGCCAGCAGCTTACGGCAAGGGGGGATGGACGAGCAGTACTTC.

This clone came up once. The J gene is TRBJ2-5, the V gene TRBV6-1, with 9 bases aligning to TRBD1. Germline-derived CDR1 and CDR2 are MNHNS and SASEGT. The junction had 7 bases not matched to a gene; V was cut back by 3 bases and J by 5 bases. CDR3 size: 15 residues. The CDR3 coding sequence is TGTGCCAGCAGTGAGCGGGGACAGGGCTTGGAGACCCAGTACTTC. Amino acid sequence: CASSERGQGLETQYF.

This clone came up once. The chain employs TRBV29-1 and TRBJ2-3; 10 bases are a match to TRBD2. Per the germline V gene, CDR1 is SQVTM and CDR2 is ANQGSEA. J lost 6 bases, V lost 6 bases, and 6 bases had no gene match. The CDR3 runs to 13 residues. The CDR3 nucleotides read TGCAGCGTCGATAGCGGGGGGATTGATACGCAGTATTTT. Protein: CSVDSGGIDTQYF.

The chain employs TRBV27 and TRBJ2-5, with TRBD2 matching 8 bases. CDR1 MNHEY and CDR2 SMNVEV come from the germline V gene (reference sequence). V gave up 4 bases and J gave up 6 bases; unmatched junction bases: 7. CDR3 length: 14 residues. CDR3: CASSSRTSSQTQYF. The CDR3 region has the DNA TGTGCCAGCAGTTCCCGGACTAGCAGTCAGACCCAGTACTTC.